This TCR beta chain appears in the sequencing data of a study of cytomegalovirus exposure and HLA in healthy donors. Findings and caveats of the study: It was only CMV serostatus that was available as immune exposure information. An assumption of roughly uniform sequencing depth across donors underlay the presence/absence analyses.

Concerning this clone: The target antigen is unknown.

V shed 4 bases and J shed 4 bases, with 7 bases lying between them. Germline V gene sequence: CDR1 SGHRS, CDR2 YFSETQ. The CDR3 length is 12 residues. 13 Jbeta primers and 60 Vbeta primers were used for the PCR. As processed by the authors: Later work found 65 million to 90 million unique TCR beta chains, with approximately 12 million shared. Sequencing used immunoSEQ multiplex PCR; TCRdb keeps in-frame clones, though not all of them. The D gene and trimming were derived from the DNA, and the V and J assignments and clone size from that table. The sample holds 200,000 to 250,000 clones, around 76% seen once.

V and J are TRBV5-1 and TRBJ2-3; D not resolved. Source material: PBMCs. The receptor's source is a woman aged 40 to 49 in good health and CMV-seropositive. The CDR3 loop reads CASSLIADTQYF. CDR3 nucleotide sequence: TGCGCCAGCAGCCTAATTGCAGATACGCAGTATTTT.